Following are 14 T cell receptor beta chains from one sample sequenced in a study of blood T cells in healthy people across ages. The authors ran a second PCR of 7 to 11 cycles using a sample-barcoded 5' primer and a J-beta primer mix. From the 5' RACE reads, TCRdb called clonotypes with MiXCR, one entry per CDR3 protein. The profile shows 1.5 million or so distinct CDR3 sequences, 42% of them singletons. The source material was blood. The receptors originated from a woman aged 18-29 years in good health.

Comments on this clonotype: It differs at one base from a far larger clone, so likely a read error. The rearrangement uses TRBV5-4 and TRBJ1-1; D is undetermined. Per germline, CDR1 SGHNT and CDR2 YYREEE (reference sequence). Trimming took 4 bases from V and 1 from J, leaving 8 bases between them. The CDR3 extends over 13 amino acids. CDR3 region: CASSPDWNTEAFF. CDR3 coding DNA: TGTGCCAGCAGCCCGGACTGGAACACTGAAGCTTTCTTT.

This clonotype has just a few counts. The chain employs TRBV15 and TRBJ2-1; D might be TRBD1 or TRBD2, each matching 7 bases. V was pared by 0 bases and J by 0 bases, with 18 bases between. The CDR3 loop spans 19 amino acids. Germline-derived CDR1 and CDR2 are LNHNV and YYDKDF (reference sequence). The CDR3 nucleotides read TGTGCCACCAGCAGAGAACCAGGGGGGGCTGCTAGCTCCTACAATGAGCAGTTCTTC. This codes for CATSREPGGAASSYNEQFF.

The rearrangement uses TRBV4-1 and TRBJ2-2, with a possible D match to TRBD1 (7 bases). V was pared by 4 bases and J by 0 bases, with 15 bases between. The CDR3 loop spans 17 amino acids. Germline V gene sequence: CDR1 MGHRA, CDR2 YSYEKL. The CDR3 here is CASSRGGQVPNTGELFF. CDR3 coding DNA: TGCGCCAGCAGCCGGGGAGGACAGGTGCCGAACACCGGGGAGCTGTTTTTT.

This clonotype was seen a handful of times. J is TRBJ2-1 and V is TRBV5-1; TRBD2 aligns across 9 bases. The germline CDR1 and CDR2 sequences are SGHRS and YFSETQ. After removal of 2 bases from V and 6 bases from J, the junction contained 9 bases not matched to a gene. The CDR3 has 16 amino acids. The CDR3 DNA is TGCGCCAGCAGCTTTGGAGGCGGGGGGGATCGCAATGAGCAGTTCTTC. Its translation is CASSFGGGGDRNEQFF.

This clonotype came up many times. Here the CDR3 DNA reads TGTGCCATCAGTGTCGAGGAACGAGAGACCCAGTACTTC. It is translated as CAISVEERETQYF. The chain links TRBV10-3 to TRBJ2-5; D is unclear. The CDR3 contains 13 residues. Germline CDR1 ENHRY, CDR2 SYGVKD. With 4 bases removed from V and 4 bases from J, the gap between germline ends came to 10 bases.

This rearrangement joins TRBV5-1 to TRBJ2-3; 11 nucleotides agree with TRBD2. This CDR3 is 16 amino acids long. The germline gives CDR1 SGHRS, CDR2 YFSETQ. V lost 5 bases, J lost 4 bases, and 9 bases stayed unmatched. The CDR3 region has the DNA TGCGCCAGCAGTAACCGACTAGCGGGGAGCGCAGATACGCAGTATTTT. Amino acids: CASSNRLAGSADTQYF.

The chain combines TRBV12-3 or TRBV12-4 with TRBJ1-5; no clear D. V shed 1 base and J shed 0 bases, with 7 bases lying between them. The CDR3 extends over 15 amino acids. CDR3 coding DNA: TGTGCCAGCAGTTTAGAAGGAGCTAGCAATCAGCCCCAGCATTTT. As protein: CASSLEGASNQPQHF.

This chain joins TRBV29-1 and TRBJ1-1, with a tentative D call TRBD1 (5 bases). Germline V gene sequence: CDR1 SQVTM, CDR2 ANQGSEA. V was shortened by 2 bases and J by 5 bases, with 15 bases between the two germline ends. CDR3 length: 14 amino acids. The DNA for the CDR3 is TGCAGCGTTGAATCCCATGGGGGTGGGACTGAAGCTTTCTTT. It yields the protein CSVESHGGGTEAFF.

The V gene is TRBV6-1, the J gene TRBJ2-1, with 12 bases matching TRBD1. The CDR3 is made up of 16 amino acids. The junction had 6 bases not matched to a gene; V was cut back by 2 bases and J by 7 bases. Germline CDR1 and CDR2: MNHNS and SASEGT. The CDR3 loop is CASSEMGQGARNEQFF. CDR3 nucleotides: TGTGCCAGCAGTGAAATGGGACAGGGGGCGCGGAATGAGCAGTTCTTC.

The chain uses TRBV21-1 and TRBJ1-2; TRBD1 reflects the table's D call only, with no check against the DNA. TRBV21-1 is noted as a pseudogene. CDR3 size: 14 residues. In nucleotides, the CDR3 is TGTGCCAGCTGTGACAGGGGAGTGAAGGATGGCTACACCTTC. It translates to CASCDRGVKDGYTF.

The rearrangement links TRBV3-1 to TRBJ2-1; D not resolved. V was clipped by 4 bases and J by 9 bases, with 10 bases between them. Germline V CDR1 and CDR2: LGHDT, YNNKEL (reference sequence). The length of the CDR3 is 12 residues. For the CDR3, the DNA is TGTGCCAGCAGCCCCCCCGCTAGTGAGCAGTTCTTC. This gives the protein CASSPPASEQFF.

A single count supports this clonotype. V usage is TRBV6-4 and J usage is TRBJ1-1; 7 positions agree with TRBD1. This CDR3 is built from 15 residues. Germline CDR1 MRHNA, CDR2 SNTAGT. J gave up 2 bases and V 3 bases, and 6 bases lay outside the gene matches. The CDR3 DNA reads TGTGCCAGCAGTGAAAGGGACAGAGGCAACACTGAAGCTTTCTTT. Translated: CASSERDRGNTEAFF.

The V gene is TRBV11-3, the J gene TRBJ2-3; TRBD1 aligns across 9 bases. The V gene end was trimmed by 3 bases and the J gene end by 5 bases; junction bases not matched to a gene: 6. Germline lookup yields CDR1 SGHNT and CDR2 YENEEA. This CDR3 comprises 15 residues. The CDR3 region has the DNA TGTGCCAGCAGCTTGGGACAGGGCGAGGAAGATACGCAGTATTTT. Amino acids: CASSLGQGEEDTQYF.

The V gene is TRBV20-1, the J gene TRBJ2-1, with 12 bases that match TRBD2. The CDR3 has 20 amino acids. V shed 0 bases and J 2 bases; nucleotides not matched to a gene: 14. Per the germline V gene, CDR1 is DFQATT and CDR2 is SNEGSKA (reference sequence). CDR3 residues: CSARDRDRLAGVGAYNEQFF. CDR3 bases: TGCAGTGCTAGAGATCGGGATAGACTAGCGGGAGTGGGGGCCTACAATGAGCAGTTCTTC.